The clone carrying this T cell receptor beta chain was detected many times. Its cognate antigen is unknown. RNA served as the template for amplifying TCR beta CDR3 regions. Second-round multiplex PCR followed a first-round RT-PCR using HTBI primers. TCRdb used MiXCR to reprocess the multiplex PCR reads, holding one entry per CDR3 protein. The sample holds 500,000 to 700,000 distinct CDR3 sequences, about 40% seen once. This entry comes from a study of Graves' ophthalmopathy and Graves' hyperthyroidism. Overall study: Ophthalmopathy not arising within 18 months of follow-up defined hyperthyroidism as stable. The study, taken as a whole, reports: Sensitivity reached 87.88% and specificity 81.08% for a 13-signature model separating ophthalmopathy from stable hyperthyroidism.

In germline, CDR1 is WSHSY, CDR2 SAAADI. This CDR3 is built from 14 residues. V shed 4 bases and J shed 5 bases, with 14 bases lying between them. The chain uses TRBV10-2 and TRBJ2-5; TRBD2 might be the D (5 bases). The sample comprised peripheral blood or thyroid tissue (not recorded which). This sequence originates from an adult man with Graves' hyperthyroidism. For the CDR3, the DNA is TGCGCCAGCAGTGCCCTCCTAGCTCCCGAGACCCAGTACTTC. This codes for CASSALLAPETQYF.